This T cell receptor beta chain is from a study of T cell responses to AZD1222 COVID-19 vaccine. Study outcomes and limitations: The donor cohort was predominantly white British with a female majority, and clonal diversity may have been underestimated. Targets within unmutated variant regions were reportedly found for nearly half of spike-specific TCRs.

CDR1 is WSHSY, CDR2 SAAADI, per germline. J gave up 0 bases and V 8 bases, and 3 bases lay outside the gene matches. The CDR3 covers 14 residues. TCRdb keeps only in-frame clones here, not all; method: immunoSEQ multiplex PCR. The sample lists more than 75,000 clones; about nine tenths were seen once. For this clone: Its specificity is not known.

This material consisted of peripheral blood, taken 28 days after the second AZD1222 dose. This sequence joins TRBV10-2 and TRBJ2-2; 7 bases line up with TRBD2. This clonotype was sampled from an adult who received the AZD1222 COVID-19 vaccine. The DNA of the CDR3 is TGCGCCAGCCGGGGAGGGTCGAACACCGGGGAGCTGTTTTTT. Translation gives CASRGGSNTGELFF.